This T cell receptor beta chain emerged from a study of T-cell reconstitution after alpha-beta-depleted transplantation in children. Findings of the study overall: A year had passed since transplant, and T-cell counts and diversity by then came mostly from newly produced T cells. Elevated TCRbeta diversity at day 60 was traced, in some patients, to surviving recipient T cells and thymic progenitors.

Germline CDR1 is ENHRY and CDR2 is SYGVKD. The CDR3 is made up of 13 amino acids. Trimming cost V 5 bases and J 6 bases, with 13 bases left between them. Unique molecular identifiers featured in how the TCRbeta library was prepared. TCRdb called the PCR reads again in MiXCR, with one record for every CDR3 protein. The repertoire has about 300,000 distinct CDR3 sequences, less than 9.5% of them found once; the top ten carry 8.5% to 9.5%. This clonotype was counted ten times or more. What it binds is not known. Material: peripheral blood, obtained 360 days after TCRalphabeta/CD19-depleted stem cell transplant. The genes are TRBV10-3 and TRBJ1-1; D remains ambiguous. This TCR came from a female patient aged 2 to 10 who had a stem cell transplant for Fanconi anemia, so the T cells may come from the graft donor. Here the CDR3 reads CAISSQVIAEAFF. CDR3 sequence (DNA): TGTGCCATCAGTTCTCAGGTGATCGCTGAAGCTTTCTTT.